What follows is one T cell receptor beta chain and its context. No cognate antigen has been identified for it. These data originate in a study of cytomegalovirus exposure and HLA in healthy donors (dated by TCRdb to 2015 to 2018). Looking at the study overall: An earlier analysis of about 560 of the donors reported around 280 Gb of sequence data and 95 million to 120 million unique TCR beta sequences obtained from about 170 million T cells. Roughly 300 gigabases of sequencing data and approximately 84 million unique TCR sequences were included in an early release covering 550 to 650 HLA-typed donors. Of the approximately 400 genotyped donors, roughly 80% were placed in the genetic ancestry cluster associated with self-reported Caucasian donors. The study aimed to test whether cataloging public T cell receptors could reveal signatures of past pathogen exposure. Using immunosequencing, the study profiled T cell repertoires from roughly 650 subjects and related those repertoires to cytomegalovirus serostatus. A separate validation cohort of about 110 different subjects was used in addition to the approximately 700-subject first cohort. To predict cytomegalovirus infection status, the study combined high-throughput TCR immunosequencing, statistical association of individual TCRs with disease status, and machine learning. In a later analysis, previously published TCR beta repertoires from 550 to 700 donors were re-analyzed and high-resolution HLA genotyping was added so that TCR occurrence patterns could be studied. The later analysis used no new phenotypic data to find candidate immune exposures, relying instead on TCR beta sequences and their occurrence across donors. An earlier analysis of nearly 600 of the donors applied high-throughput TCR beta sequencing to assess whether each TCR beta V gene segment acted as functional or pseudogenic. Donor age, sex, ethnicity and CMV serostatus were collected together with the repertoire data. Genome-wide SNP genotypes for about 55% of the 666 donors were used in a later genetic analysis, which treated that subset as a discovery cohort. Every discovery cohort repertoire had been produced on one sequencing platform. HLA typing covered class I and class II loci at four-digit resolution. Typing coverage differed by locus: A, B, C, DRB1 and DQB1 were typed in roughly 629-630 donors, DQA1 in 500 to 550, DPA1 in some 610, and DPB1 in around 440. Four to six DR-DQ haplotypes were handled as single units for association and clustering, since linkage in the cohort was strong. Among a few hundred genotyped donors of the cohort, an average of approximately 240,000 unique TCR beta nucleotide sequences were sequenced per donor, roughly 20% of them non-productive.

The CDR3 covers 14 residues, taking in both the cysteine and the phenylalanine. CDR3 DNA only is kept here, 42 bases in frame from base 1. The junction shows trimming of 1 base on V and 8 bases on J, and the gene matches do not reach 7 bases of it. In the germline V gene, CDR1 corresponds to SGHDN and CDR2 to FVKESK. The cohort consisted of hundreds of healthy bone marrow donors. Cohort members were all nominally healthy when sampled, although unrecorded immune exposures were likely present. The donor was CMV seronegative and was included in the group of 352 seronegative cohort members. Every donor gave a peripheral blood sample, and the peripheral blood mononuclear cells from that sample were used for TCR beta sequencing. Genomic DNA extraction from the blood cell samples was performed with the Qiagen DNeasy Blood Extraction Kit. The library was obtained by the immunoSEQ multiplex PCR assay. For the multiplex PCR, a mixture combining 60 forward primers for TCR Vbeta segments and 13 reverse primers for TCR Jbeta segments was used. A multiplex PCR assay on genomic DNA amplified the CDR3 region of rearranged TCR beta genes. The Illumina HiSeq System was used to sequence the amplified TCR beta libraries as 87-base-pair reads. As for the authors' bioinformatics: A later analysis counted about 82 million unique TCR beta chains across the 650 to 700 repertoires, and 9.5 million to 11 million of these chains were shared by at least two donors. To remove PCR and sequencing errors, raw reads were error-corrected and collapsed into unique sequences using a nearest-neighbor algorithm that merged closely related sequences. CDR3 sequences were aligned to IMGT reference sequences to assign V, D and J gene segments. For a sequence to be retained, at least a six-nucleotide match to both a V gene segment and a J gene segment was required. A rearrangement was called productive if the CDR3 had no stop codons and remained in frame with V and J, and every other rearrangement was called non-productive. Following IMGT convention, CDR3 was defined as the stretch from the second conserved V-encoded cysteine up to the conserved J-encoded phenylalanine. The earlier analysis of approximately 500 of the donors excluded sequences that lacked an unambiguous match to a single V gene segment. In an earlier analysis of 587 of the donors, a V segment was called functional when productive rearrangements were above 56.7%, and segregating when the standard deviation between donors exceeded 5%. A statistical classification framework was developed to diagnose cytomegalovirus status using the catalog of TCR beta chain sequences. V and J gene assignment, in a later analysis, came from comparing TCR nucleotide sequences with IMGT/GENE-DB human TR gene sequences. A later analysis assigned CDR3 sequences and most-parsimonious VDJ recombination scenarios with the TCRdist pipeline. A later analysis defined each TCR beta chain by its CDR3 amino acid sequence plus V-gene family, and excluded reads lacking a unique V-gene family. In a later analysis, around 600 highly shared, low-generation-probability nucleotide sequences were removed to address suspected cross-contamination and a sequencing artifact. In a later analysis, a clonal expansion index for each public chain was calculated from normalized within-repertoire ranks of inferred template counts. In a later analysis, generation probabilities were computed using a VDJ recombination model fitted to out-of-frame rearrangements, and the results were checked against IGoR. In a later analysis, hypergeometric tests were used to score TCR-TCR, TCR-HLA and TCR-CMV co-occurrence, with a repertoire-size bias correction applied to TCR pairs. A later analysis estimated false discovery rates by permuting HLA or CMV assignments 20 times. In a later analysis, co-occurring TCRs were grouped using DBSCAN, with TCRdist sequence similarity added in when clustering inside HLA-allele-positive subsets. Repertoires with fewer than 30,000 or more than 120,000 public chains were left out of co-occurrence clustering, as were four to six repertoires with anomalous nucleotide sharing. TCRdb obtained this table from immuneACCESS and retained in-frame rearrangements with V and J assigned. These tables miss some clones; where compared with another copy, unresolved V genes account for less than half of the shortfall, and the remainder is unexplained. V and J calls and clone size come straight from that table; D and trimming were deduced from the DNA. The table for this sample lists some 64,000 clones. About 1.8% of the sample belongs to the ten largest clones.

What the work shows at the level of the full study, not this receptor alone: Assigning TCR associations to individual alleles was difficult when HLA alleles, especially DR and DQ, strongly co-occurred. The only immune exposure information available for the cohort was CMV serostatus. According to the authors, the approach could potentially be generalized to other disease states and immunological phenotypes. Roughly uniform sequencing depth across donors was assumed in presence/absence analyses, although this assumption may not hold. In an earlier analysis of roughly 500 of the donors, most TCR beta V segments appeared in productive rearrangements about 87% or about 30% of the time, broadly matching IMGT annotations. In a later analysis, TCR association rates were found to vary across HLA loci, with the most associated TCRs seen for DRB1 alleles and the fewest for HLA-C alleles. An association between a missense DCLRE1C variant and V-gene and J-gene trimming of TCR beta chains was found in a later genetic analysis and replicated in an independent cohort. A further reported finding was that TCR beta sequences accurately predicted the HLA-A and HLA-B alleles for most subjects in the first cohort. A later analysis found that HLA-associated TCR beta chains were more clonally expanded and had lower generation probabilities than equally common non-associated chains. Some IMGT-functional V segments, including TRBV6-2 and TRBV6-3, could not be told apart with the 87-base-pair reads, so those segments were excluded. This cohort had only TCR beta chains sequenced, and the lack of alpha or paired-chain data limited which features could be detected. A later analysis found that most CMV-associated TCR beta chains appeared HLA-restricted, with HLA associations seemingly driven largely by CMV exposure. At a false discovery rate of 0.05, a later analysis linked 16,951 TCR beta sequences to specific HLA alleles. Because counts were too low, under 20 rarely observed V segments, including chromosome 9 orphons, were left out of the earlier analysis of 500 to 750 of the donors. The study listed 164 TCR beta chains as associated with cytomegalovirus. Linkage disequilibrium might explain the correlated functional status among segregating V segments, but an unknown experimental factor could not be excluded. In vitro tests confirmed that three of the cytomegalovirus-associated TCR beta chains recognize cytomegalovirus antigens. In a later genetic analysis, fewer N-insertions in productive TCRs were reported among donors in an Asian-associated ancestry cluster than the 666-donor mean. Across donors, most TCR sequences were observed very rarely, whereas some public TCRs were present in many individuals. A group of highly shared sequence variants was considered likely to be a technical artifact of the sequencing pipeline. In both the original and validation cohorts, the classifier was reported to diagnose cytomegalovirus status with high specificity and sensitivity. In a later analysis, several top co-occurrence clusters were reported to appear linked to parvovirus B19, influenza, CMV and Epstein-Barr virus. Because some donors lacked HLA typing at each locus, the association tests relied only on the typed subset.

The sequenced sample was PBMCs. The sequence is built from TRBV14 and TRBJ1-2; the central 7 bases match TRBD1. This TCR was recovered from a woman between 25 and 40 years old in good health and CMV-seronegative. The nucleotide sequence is TGTGCCAGCAGCCAAGTACAGACAGGGAGCGGCTACACCTTC. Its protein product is CASSQVQTGSGYTF. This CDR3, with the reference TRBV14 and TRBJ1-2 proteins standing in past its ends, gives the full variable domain EAGVTQFPSHSVIEKGQTVTLRCDPISGHDNLYWYRRVMGKEIKFLLHFVKESKQDESGMPNNRFLAERTGGTYSTLKVQPAELEDSGVYFCASSQVQTGSGYTFGSGTRLTVV.